The following is a T cell receptor beta chain sequence with its context. As yet, its antigen is unknown. In germline, CDR1 is SGHDT, CDR2 YYEEEE. There are 16 residues in the CDR3. J lost 5 bases, V lost 5 bases, and 15 bases had no gene match. Via MiXCR, TCRdb re-called the 5' RACE reads, giving one row per CDR3 protein. The sample carries about 120,000 distinct CDR3 sequences, around 13% recorded once. The source of the sample is a study of CD8 T cells in ankylosing spondylitis. Broader study findings: A motif of eight highly homologous TCR beta variants was seen as apparently characteristic of ankylosing spondylitis blood.

The chain uses TRBV5-6 and TRBJ2-5, with 7 positions matching TRBD2. This receptor was identified in a female donor with ankylosing spondylitis or in good health (not recorded which). Sequencing was carried out using blood, either unsorted or a sorted T cell fraction (not recorded which). DNA of the CDR3: TGTGCCAGCAGTCAGACTAGCCAGGTTGGGACGGAGACCCAGTACTTC. Translation gives CASSQTSQVGTETQYF.